The 24 T cell receptor beta chains presented below share a single source sample, sequenced in a study of T cell changes during pregnancy in multiple sclerosis. Some clones are missing from TCRdb's copy, which holds only in-frame ones; the method was immunoSEQ multiplex PCR. The sample carries under 70,000 clones, around 90% recorded once. The source was CD4+ T cells from peripheral blood mononuclear cells, collected after pregnancy. The receptors here all came from a female donor with multiple sclerosis, enrolled in a pregnancy study.

The chain carries TRBV5-1 and TRBJ1-2, with D perhaps matching TRBD1 (5 bases). This CDR3 comprises 14 residues. Per germline, CDR1 SGHRS and CDR2 YFSETQ. V was trimmed by 4 bases and J by 2 bases, leaving 12 bases between them. CDR3: CASSPTGGNYGYTF. CDR3 in DNA: TGCGCCAGCAGCCCTACGGGGGGAAACTATGGCTACACCTTC.

The chain recombines TRBV28 with TRBJ1-6; no clear D. Germline loops: CDR1 MDHEN, CDR2 SYDVKM. V lost 5 bases and J 0 bases, leaving 11 bases between the germline ends. The CDR3 loop spans 16 amino acids. In nucleotides, the CDR3 is TGTGCCAGCAGTGGGCAGCCGAGCTCCTATAATTCACCCCTCCACTTT. It translates to CASSGQPSSYNSPLHF.

The chain is built from TRBV5-5 and TRBJ2-7; 10 bases map to TRBD2. The V gene's germline CDR1 is SGHKS and CDR2 YYEKEE (reference sequence). The CDR3 consists of 14 residues. V lost 3 bases and J lost 4; bases outside the gene matches: 4. The CDR3 bases are TGTGCCAGCAGCTGGACTAGCGGACGGTACGAGCAGTACTTC. This sequence encodes CASSWTSGRYEQYF.

The CDR3 here is CASSWGVGENTEAFF. CDR3 bases: TGTGCCAGCAGCTGGGGGGTGGGAGAGAACACTGAAGCTTTCTTT. The chain is built from TRBV7-2 and TRBJ1-1, with D tentatively TRBD1 (5 bases). The CDR3 covers 15 residues. The germline V gene has CDR1 SGHTA and CDR2 FQGNSA. The V gene lost 4 bases and the J gene lost 1 base, with 13 bases spanning the gap.

The chain has TRBV19 and TRBJ2-7, with D perhaps TRBD2 (5 bases). This CDR3 contains 14 residues. With 4 bases removed from V and 5 bases from J, the gap between germline ends came to 15 bases. From germline, CDR1 is LNHDA and CDR2 SQIVND (reference sequence). The CDR3 loop reads CASSTRVAGDEQYF. DNA of the CDR3: TGTGCCAGTAGTACTCGAGTGGCCGGGGACGAGCAGTACTTC. Filled out from reference TRBV19 and TRBJ2-7, the complete variable domain reads DGGITQSPKYLFRKEGQNVTLSCEQNLNHDAMYWYRQDPGQGLRLIYYSQIVNDFQKGDIAEGYSVSREKKESFPLTVTSAQKNPTAFYLCASSTRVAGDEQYFGPGTRLTVT.

This clone was seen once. The chain couples TRBV30 to TRBJ1-6, with 7 positions matching TRBD1. Germline loops: CDR1 GTSNPN, CDR2 SVGIG (reference sequence). Trimming took 7 bases from V and 8 from J; bases not matched to a gene: 11. There are 14 residues in the CDR3. This CDR3 is CALIWTGRDSPLHF. The CDR3 region has the DNA TGTGCCTTGATCTGGACAGGTCGTGATTCACCCCTCCACTTT. Variable domain in full (rest from reference TRBV30 and TRBJ1-6): SQTIHQWPATLVQPVGSPLSLECTVEGTSNPNLYWYRQAAGRGLQLLFYSVGIGQISSEVPQNLSASRPQDRQFILSSKKLLLSDSGFYLCALIWTGRDSPLHFGNGTRLTVT.

The chain couples TRBV5-1 to TRBJ1-2, with 9 bases fitting TRBD1. Germline CDR1 reads SGHRS; CDR2 reads YFSETQ. The CDR3 has 16 residues. V was clipped by 4 bases and J by 4 bases; unmatched bases: 11. This CDR3 reads CASSPSGGGQGYGYTF. As DNA, the CDR3 is TGCGCCAGCAGCCCAAGTGGTGGGGGACAGGGCTATGGCTACACCTTC.

V usage is TRBV2 and J usage is TRBJ1-4, with 9 positions matching TRBD1. This CDR3 has 15 amino acids. V trimming: 6 bases; J trimming: 5 bases; junction bases outside the gene matches: 7. Germline V CDR1 and CDR2: SNHLY, FYNNEI. The CDR3 spells CASSPDRGQNEKLFF. The CDR3 DNA sequence: TGTGCCAGCAGCCCGGACAGGGGACAGAATGAAAAACTGTTTTTT.

The V call is TRBV7-6, the J call TRBJ1-2; a possible D gene is TRBD1 (6 bases). This CDR3 spans 16 amino acids. CDR1 and CDR2 from the germline V gene are SGHVS and FNYEAQ. V gave up 3 bases and J gave up 0 bases, with 14 bases separating them. The CDR3 nucleotides read TGTGCCAGCAGCTTGGGTGACAGGATAGCTAACTATGGCTACACCTTC. Protein sequence: CASSLGDRIANYGYTF.

The chain has TRBV28 and TRBJ2-7; no clear D gene. The CDR3 spans 13 residues. Germline V gene data show CDR1 as MDHEN and CDR2 as SYDVKM. V lost 1 base, J lost 3 bases, and 7 bases lay in between. The chain's CDR3 is CASSLSLYYEQYF. DNA for the CDR3: TGTGCCAGCAGTTTATCCCTATACTACGAGCAGTACTTC. The entire variable domain, with the rest obtained from reference TRBV28 and TRBJ2-7, is as follows: DVKVTQSSRYLVKRTGEKVFLECVQDMDHENMFWYRQDPGLGLRLIYFSYDVKMKEKGDIPEGYSVSREKKERFSLILESASTNQTSMYLCASSLSLYYEQYFGPGTRLTVT.

A single count supports this clone. The V gene is TRBV5-1, the J gene TRBJ1-2; 12 bases fit TRBD1. This CDR3 comprises 15 residues. Germline lookup yields CDR1 SGHRS and CDR2 YFSETQ. Trimming took 3 bases from V and 4 from J; bases not matched to a gene: 4. CDR3 in DNA: TGCGCCAGCAGCTCGGGACAGGGGGCGGGCTATGGCTACACCTTC. It translates to CASSSGQGAGYGYTF.

This clone has just a few counts. V is TRBV4-1 and J is TRBJ2-7; 9 bases are a match to TRBD2. The germline gives CDR1 MGHRA, CDR2 YSYEKL. CDR3 length: 17 amino acids. The ends lost 3 bases at V and 2 bases at J; junction bases unmatched: 11. The CDR3 spells CASSQPFVREGTYEQYF. DNA for the CDR3: TGCGCCAGCAGCCAGCCGTTCGTGCGGGAGGGGACCTACGAGCAGTACTTC.

V is TRBV9 and J is TRBJ2-1; possibly TRBD1 for D (5 bases). Looked up from germline, CDR1 is SGDLS and CDR2 is YYNGEE. CDR3 size: 15 residues. Trimming stripped 3 bases from V and 3 bases from J, with 13 bases between. CDR3 sequence reads: CASSETESFYNEQFF. The CDR3 bases are TGTGCCAGCAGCGAGACAGAGAGCTTCTACAATGAGCAGTTCTTC.

This rearrangement joins TRBV18 to TRBJ1-1; no reliable D call. The CDR3 covers 15 residues. The ends were cut back, 3 bases at V and 1 base at J, with 12 bases in the middle. Germline CDR1 KGHSH, CDR2 LQKENI. CDR3 sequence reads: CASSPTAVGNTEAFF. CDR3 nucleotide sequence: TGTGCCAGCTCACCTACAGCGGTAGGGAACACTGAAGCTTTCTTT. The full variable domain, completed using reference TRBV18 and TRBJ1-1, is NAGVMQNPRHLVRRRGQEARLRCSPMKGHSHVYWYRQLPEEGLKFMVYLQKENIIDESGMPKERFSAEFPKEGPSILRIQQVVRGDSAAYFCASSPTAVGNTEAFFGQGTRLTVV.

The rearrangement uses TRBV10-1 and TRBJ2-2; no firm D call. The CDR3 sequence is 14 residues long. Trimming cost V 2 bases and J 5 bases, with 9 bases left between them. Germline CDR1 reads WNHNN; CDR2 reads SYGVQD (reference sequence). CDR3 bases: TGCGCCAGCAGTGAGAGTAGTGAAACCGGGGAGCTGTTTTTT. Protein sequence: CASSESSETGELFF.

This chain links TRBV11-2 with TRBJ2-2; 8 nucleotides align to TRBD2. Germline CDR1 and CDR2: SGHAT and FQNNGV. There are 15 residues in the CDR3. Trimming at V came to 5 bases and at J to 6 bases, leaving 8 bases not matched to a gene. The CDR3 nucleotides read TGTGCCAGCAGCCTCGGACTAGCTCCCGCCGGGGAGCTGTTTTTT. Encoded protein: CASSLGLAPAGELFF. The full variable domain, completed using reference TRBV11-2 and TRBJ2-2, is EAGVAQSPRYKIIEKRQSVAFWCNPISGHATLYWYQQILGQGPKLLIQFQNNGVVDDSQLPKDRFSAERLKGVDSTLKIQPAKLEDSAVYLCASSLGLAPAGELFFGEGSRLTVL.

The V and J genes are TRBV30 and TRBJ1-2, with a weak D call TRBD1 (5 bases). This CDR3 is 12 amino acids long. V was shortened by 4 bases and J by 1 base, with 7 bases between the two germline ends. Looked up from germline, CDR1 is GTSNPN and CDR2 is SVGIG (reference sequence). The CDR3 sequence is CAWTTDNYGYTF. CDR3 bases: TGTGCCTGGACGACAGATAACTATGGCTACACCTTC.

A single count supports this clone. The chain employs TRBV6-5 and TRBJ2-1, with D possibly TRBD2 on 7 matching bases. Trimming removed 7 bases from V and 4 bases from J, with 14 bases in between. The CDR3 has 14 residues. Germline assignment: CDR1 MNHEY and CDR2 SVGAGI. The CDR3 loop is CASKGGDNYNEQFF. CDR3 in DNA: TGTGCCAGCAAAGGGGGGGACAATTACAATGAGCAGTTCTTC.

The chain joins TRBV7-2 to TRBJ2-7; D is possibly TRBD1 (6 bases). The CDR3 sequence is 18 residues long. Trimming removed 5 bases from V and 3 bases from J, with 26 bases in between. Germline V gives CDR1 SGHTA, CDR2 FQGNSA. The CDR3 is CASSGVHRDTQRIYEQYF. CDR3 sequence (DNA): TGTGCCAGCAGCGGTGTCCACCGGGACACACAAAGAATCTACGAGCAGTACTTC.

This clone has a handful of counts. V usage is TRBV30 and J usage is TRBJ1-1; D remains ambiguous. This CDR3 spans 15 amino acids. Germline CDR1 GTSNPN, CDR2 SVGIG (reference sequence). Trimming pared 0 bases from V and 5 bases from J, leaving 16 bases between. CDR3 amino acids: CAWSVRKSGGTEAFF. The CDR3 nucleotides are TGTGCCTGGAGTGTACGCAAGTCGGGAGGAACTGAAGCTTTCTTT.

The chain recombines TRBV7-9 with TRBJ2-1; no reliable D call. This CDR3 region has 15 residues. Germline CDR1 reads SEHNR; CDR2 reads FQNEAQ (reference sequence). Trimming left V 5 bases short and J 2 bases short, with 13 bases between. The CDR3 loop is CASSPNSQTYNEQFF. The CDR3 DNA reads as TGTGCCAGCAGCCCCAATAGCCAGACCTACAATGAGCAGTTCTTC.

The V gene is TRBV6-6, the J gene TRBJ1-1; D might be TRBD1 (6 bases). V shed 7 bases and J shed 3 bases, with 15 bases lying between them. This CDR3 comprises 14 residues. Germline V CDR1 and CDR2: MNHNY, SVGAGI (reference sequence). The CDR3 is CASTSDEGDTEAFF. In DNA, the CDR3 is TGTGCCAGCACCTCCGATGAGGGGGACACTGAAGCTTTCTTT.

V and J are TRBV5-1 and TRBJ2-7; perhaps TRBD2 as D (6 bases). The germline gives CDR1 SGHRS, CDR2 YFSETQ. V lost 3 bases to trimming and J lost 5 bases, with 12 bases between them. The CDR3 extends over 13 amino acids. CDR3 coding DNA: TGCGCCAGCAGCTACTCCGGGGAGGACGAGCAGTACTTC. Translation: CASSYSGEDEQYF.

V and J are TRBV5-4 and TRBJ2-7, with TRBD1 identical over 8 bases. This CDR3 is 14 amino acids long. The V gene's germline CDR1 is SGHNT and CDR2 YYREEE (reference sequence). The V segment lost 4 bases and the J segment 6 bases; nucleotides outside the gene matches: 9. The CDR3 nucleotides read TGTGCCAGCAGCACCCGGACAGGGTCGGCCGAGCAGTACTTC. Translating it yields CASSTRTGSAEQYF.